The rows below give T cell receptor beta chains drawn from one sample of a study of T cell repertoires in ileal Crohn's disease. Assay used: immunoSEQ multiplex PCR; TCRdb lists only in-frame clones, some missing. The sample has under 3,500 clones, 90% seen once. Material: CD4+ T cells sorted from the ileum. The receptor source for this set is an adult with Crohn's disease. The CDR3 runs from the conserved cysteine through the conserved F or W. The order of the fields is J gene, CDR3 length, D gene, clone size, V gene, CDR3 DNA, CDR3 protein. The D gene is left open where the match is weak. Only some rows state a clone size, as once, few, many or a class for expanded clones.

J: TRBJ1-1
length: 13
D: NA
size: NA
V: TRBV19
DNA: TGTGCCGGCCGGGGGGCCGGGGGCACTGAAGCTTTCTTT
CDR3: CAGRGAGGTEAFF

J: TRBJ2-1
length: 16
D: TRBD2
size: NA
V: TRBV5-4
DNA: TGTGCCAGCAGCTTATCCGGGACTAACTCCTACAATGAGCAGTTCTTC
CDR3: CASSLSGTNSYNEQFF

J: TRBJ1-2
length: 14
D: TRBD1
size: NA
V: TRBV7-9
DNA: TGTGCCAGCAGCTGGGACAGGGGAAGAGGTGGCTACACCTTC
CDR3: CASSWDRGRGGYTF

J: TRBJ1-4
length: 17
D: TRBD1
size: NA
V: TRBV11-2
DNA: TGTGCCAGCAGCTTAGAAGTGAGGGACAGTTTTAATGAAAAACTGTTTTTT
CDR3: CASSLEVRDSFNEKLFF

J: TRBJ1-2
length: 13
D: NA
size: NA
V: TRBV19
DNA: TGTGCCAGCCGACAGGAAACCAACTATGGCTACACCTTC
CDR3: CASRQETNYGYTF

J: TRBJ1-1
length: 14
D: NA
size: once
V: TRBV7-2
DNA: TGTGCCAGCAGCTTAGACAGGGCAGCTGCTGAAGCTTTCTTT
CDR3: CASSLDRAAAEAFF

J: TRBJ2-5
length: 13
D: NA
size: NA
V: TRBV12-5
DNA: TGTGCTAGTGGCCAACTAGGTGCTGAGACCCAGTACTTC
CDR3: CASGQLGAETQYF

J: TRBJ1-2
length: 13
D: TRBD1
size: NA
V: TRBV27
DNA: TGTGCCAGCAGGGAGGGGGCGCTGGGTGGCTACACCTTC
CDR3: CASREGALGGYTF

J: TRBJ1-4
length: 15
D: NA
size: few
V: TRBV30
DNA: TGTGCCTGGAGTCTAGGGCAGGGGAATGGGGAAAAACTGTTTTTT
CDR3: CAWSLGQGNGEKLFF

J: TRBJ1-2
length: 13
D: NA
size: NA
V: TRBV27
DNA: TGTGCCAGCAGCTCGGACACGGTGGGTGGCTACACCTTC
CDR3: CASSSDTVGGYTF

J: TRBJ2-1
length: 13
D: TRBD2
size: few
V: TRBV30
DNA: TGTGCCTGGGGACTAGCAAATTACAATGAGCAGTTCTTC
CDR3: CAWGLANYNEQFF

J: TRBJ1-1
length: 14
D: TRBD1
size: NA
V: TRBV30
DNA: TGTGCCTGGAGAGGGGAGTTAGGGACAGGTGAAGCTTTCTTT
CDR3: CAWRGELGTGEAFF

J: TRBJ2-1
length: 13
D: NA
size: NA
V: TRBV7-6
DNA: TGTGCCAGCAGCGTAAGTCAGAACAATGAGCAGTTCTTC
CDR3: CASSVSQNNEQFF

J: TRBJ2-3
length: 18
D: TRBD1
size: NA
V: TRBV7-3
DNA: TGTGCCAGCAGCTTAAACCCCTCCGGACAGGGTTGGACAGATACGCAGTATTTT
CDR3: CASSLNPSGQGWTDTQYF

J: TRBJ1-5
length: 15
D: NA
size: NA
V: TRBV5-6
DNA: TGTGCCAGCAGCGGAGGAGGGGTGAGGGAAAAGCCCCAGCATTTT
CDR3: CASSGGGVREKPQHF

J: TRBJ2-1
length: 15
D: TRBD2
size: NA
V: TRBV30
DNA: TGTGCCTGGAGTCCCGGACTAGCGGGAGTTAATGAGCAGTTCTTC
CDR3: CAWSPGLAGVNEQFF

J: TRBJ2-3
length: 17
D: TRBD2
size: NA
V: TRBV18
DNA: TGTGCCAGCTCACCGTTCGGGGCGGGGGGCCGCACAGATACGCAGTATTTT
CDR3: CASSPFGAGGRTDTQYF

J: TRBJ1-1
length: 14
D: NA
size: NA
V: TRBV7-9
DNA: TGTGCCAGCAGCTTAGCATCTTCAGGGGCTGAAGCTTTCTTT
CDR3: CASSLASSGAEAFF

J: TRBJ2-3
length: 14
D: TRBD1
size: NA
V: TRBV2
DNA: TGTGCCAGCACGCGGGACAGGGGCTCAGATACGCAGTATTTT
CDR3: CASTRDRGSDTQYF

J: TRBJ1-2
length: 16
D: TRBD1
size: few
V: TRBV5-1
DNA: TGCGCCAGCAGCTTGGTGCCCGAGGGGGCGGGCTATGGCTACACCTTC
CDR3: CASSLVPEGAGYGYTF

J: TRBJ2-1
length: 15
D: TRBD2
size: NA
V: TRBV27
DNA: TGTGCCAGCAGTAGCGCGGGAGGTTCCTACAATGAGCAGTTCTTC
CDR3: CASSSAGGSYNEQFF

J: TRBJ2-1
length: 14
D: NA
size: NA
V: TRBV5-6
DNA: TGTGCCAGCAGCTTGCCGGGAACATACAATGAGCAGTTCTTC
CDR3: CASSLPGTYNEQFF